A selection of T cell receptor beta chains follows, all from one sample in a study of cytomegalovirus exposure and HLA in healthy donors. This table comes from immunoSEQ multiplex PCR, and its TCRdb copy is limited to in-frame clones, with some not included. The sample table sets out some 82,000 clones. The sequenced sample was PBMCs. These TCRs come from a woman in her twenties or thirties in good health and CMV-seronegative. The CDR3 runs from the conserved cysteine through the conserved F or W. The order of the fields is J gene, D gene, V gene, clone size, CDR3 protein, CDR3 DNA. The D gene is left open where the match is weak. Clone size, where shown, is once, few, many, or a class for clones that have expanded.

>TRBJ2-1|-|TRBV6-6|large
CASTPRGEANEQFF
TGTGCCAGCACTCCGCGCGGGGAGGCCAATGAGCAGTTCTTC
>TRBJ2-7|-|TRBV6-5|-
CASSYSVSYEQYF
TGTGCCAGCAGTTACTCGGTCAGCTACGAGCAGTACTTC
>TRBJ2-3|TRBD2|TRBV4-1|-
CASSQGSLAGMADTQYF
TGCGCCAGCAGCCAAGGTTCTCTAGCGGGAATGGCAGATACGCAGTATTTT
>TRBJ1-4|-|TRBV30|-
CAWSYKGEKLFF
TGTGCCTGGAGTTACAAGGGGGAAAAACTGTTTTTT
>TRBJ1-2|-|TRBV6-5|-
CARSYGQNEIF
TGTGCCAGAAGTTACGGGCAGAATGAAATCTTC
>TRBJ2-6|-|TRBV18|-
CASSPLRVSGSSGANVLTF
TGTGCCAGCTCACCACTTAGGGTTAGCGGTTCATCTGGGGCCAACGTCCTGACTTTC
>TRBJ2-5|TRBD2|TRBV30|-
CAWSGTSGSSAQYF
TGTGCCTGGAGTGGGACTAGCGGGTCCTCGGCCCAGTACTTC
>TRBJ2-7|-|TRBV2|-
CASSEADLGVYEQYF
TGTGCCAGCAGTGAAGCGGACCTCGGGGTCTACGAGCAGTACTTC
>TRBJ2-3|TRBD2|TRBV30|-
CAWSVTSGFTDTQYF
TGTGCCTGGAGTGTTACTAGCGGTTTCACAGATACGCAGTATTTT
>TRBJ2-7|-|TRBV28|-
CASSPGQSYEQYF
TGTGCCAGCAGTCCAGGACAGTCGTACGAGCAGTACTTC
>TRBJ2-7|-|TRBV30|-
CAWSVAVAYEQYF
TGTGCCTGGAGTGTAGCGGTAGCCTACGAGCAGTACTTC
>TRBJ2-1|TRBD1|TRBV27|-
CASSAFTGGDEQFF
TGTGCCAGCAGCGCCTTCACAGGGGGCGATGAGCAGTTCTTC
>TRBJ2-1|-|TRBV7-9|-
CASGRSSYNEQFF
TGTGCCAGCGGTCGGAGCTCCTACAATGAGCAGTTCTTC
>TRBJ2-2|TRBD2|TRBV4-2|-
CASSRLLGGITGELFF
TGTGCCAGCAGCCGTCTTTTGGGGGGGATCACCGGGGAGCTGTTTTTT
>TRBJ2-7|-|TRBV19|-
CASSMGSTGYEQYF
TGTGCCAGTAGTATGGGTAGCACGGGCTACGAGCAGTACTTC
>TRBJ1-4|TRBD1|TRBV4-1|-
CASSQLGQGKLFF
TGCGCCAGCAGCCAATTGGGACAGGGGAAACTGTTTTTT
>TRBJ1-2|TRBD1|TRBV13|-
CASSEQGVGVYGYTF
TGTGCCAGCAGCGAACAGGGGGTAGGCGTCTATGGCTACACCTTC
>TRBJ1-3|-|TRBV5-1|-
CASSLGYRASGNTIYF
TGCGCCAGCAGCTTGGGATACAGAGCCTCTGGAAACACCATATATTTT
>TRBJ2-3|-|TRBV30|-
CAWSGGPTDTQYF
TGTGCCTGGAGTGGCGGGCCCACAGATACGCAGTATTTT
>TRBJ1-2|-|TRBV30|-
CAWTGSPAYGYTF
TGTGCCTGGACAGGCAGTCCGGCCTATGGCTACACCTTC
>TRBJ2-1|TRBD2|TRBV7-9|-
CASNLLAGNEQFF
TGTGCCAGCAATCTCCTAGCGGGGAATGAGCAGTTCTTC
>TRBJ2-1|-|TRBV9|-
CASSVAPGGPDNEQFF
TGTGCCAGCAGCGTAGCTCCGGGGGGCCCCGACAATGAGCAGTTCTTC
>TRBJ2-7|-|TRBV30|-
CAWSDSAYEQYF
TGTGCCTGGAGTGATAGCGCCTACGAGCAGTACTTC
>TRBJ2-5|-|TRBV6-8|-
CASSYSTGRVKTQYF
TGTGCCAGCAGTTACTCGACAGGCAGGGTGAAGACCCAGTACTTC
>TRBJ2-1|-|TRBV19|-
CASSMAQVSDNEQFF
TGTGCCAGTAGTATGGCACAGGTCTCCGACAATGAGCAGTTCTTC
>TRBJ2-2|TRBD1|TRBV6-5|-
CASRSGTGNTGELFF
TGTGCCAGCAGGTCCGGGACAGGCAACACCGGGGAGCTGTTTTTT
>TRBJ1-2|TRBD1|TRBV19|-
CASSPRDRPNGYTF
TGTGCCAGTAGCCCCCGGGACAGGCCGAATGGCTACACCTTC
>TRBJ2-7|-|TRBV6-5|-
CASSPERGIYEQYF
TGTGCCAGCAGCCCGGAAAGGGGGATCTACGAGCAGTACTTC
>TRBJ1-2|-|TRBV18|-
CASSMEGRGYTF
TGTGCCAGCTCAATGGAGGGAAGAGGCTACACCTTC
>TRBJ1-1|-|TRBV30|-
CAGTSNVGPTAEAFF
TGTGCCGGGACCTCCAATGTTGGGCCTACGGCTGAAGCTTTCTTT
>TRBJ2-7|TRBD1|TRBV2|-
CASSRQGTYEQYF
TGTGCCAGCAGTCGACAGGGGACCTACGAGCAGTACTTC
>TRBJ1-2|-|TRBV28|-
CASSPGGLGGQGYTF
TGTGCCAGCAGTCCCGGGGGGCTAGGGGGGCAGGGCTACACCTTC
>TRBJ2-1|-|TRBV7-2|-
CASSLGRWNEQFF
TGTGCCAGCAGCTTAGGTAGATGGAATGAGCAGTTCTTC
>TRBJ1-1|-|TRBV30|-
CAWGQTGNTEAFF
TGTGCCTGGGGACAAACAGGGAACACTGAAGCTTTCTTT
>TRBJ1-1|TRBD1|TRBV4-1|-
CASTKGQGYTEAFF
TGCGCCAGCACCAAAGGACAGGGGTACACTGAAGCTTTCTTT
>TRBJ2-5|TRBD1|TRBV7-9|-
CASSPTWTGSETQYF
TGTGCCAGCAGCCCAACCTGGACAGGTTCAGAGACCCAGTACTTC
>TRBJ2-7|TRBD1|TRBV5-5|-
CASSLAPGQDYYEQYF
TGTGCCAGCAGCTTGGCCCCGGGACAGGACTACTACGAGCAGTACTTC
>TRBJ1-1|TRBD1|TRBV11-2|-
CASSPGDRGRTEAFF
TGTGCCAGCAGCCCCGGGGACAGGGGGAGGACTGAAGCTTTCTTT
>TRBJ2-2|-|TRBV9|-
CASSVSTGQTGELFF
TGTGCCAGCAGCGTATCTACAGGCCAAACCGGGGAGCTGTTTTTT
>TRBJ1-1|-|TRBV6-1|-
CASRDSVRDTEAFF
TGTGCCAGCAGGGACAGCGTACGCGACACTGAAGCTTTCTTT
>TRBJ1-2|TRBD1|TRBV5-8|-
CASSLITTGGGGYTF
TGTGCCAGCAGCCTCATCACTACAGGGGGAGGTGGCTACACCTTC
>TRBJ2-7|TRBD1|TRBV19|-
CASSMGTGGLYEQYF
TGTGCCAGTAGTATGGGGACAGGGGGCCTCTACGAGCAGTACTTC
>TRBJ2-5|TRBD2|TRBV29-1|-
CSVGGTSAETQYF
TGCAGCGTTGGAGGGACTAGTGCAGAGACCCAGTACTTC
>TRBJ2-5|-|TRBV5-1|-
CASSLGGTQYF
TGCGCCAGCAGCTTGGGCGGGACCCAGTACTTC
>TRBJ2-1|-|TRBV6-1|-
CASSGPQGSDNEQFF
TGTGCCAGCAGTGGTCCCCAGGGCTCCGACAATGAGCAGTTCTTC
>TRBJ1-2|-|TRBV2|-
CASSEAAPTFGTHGYTF
TGTGCCAGCAGTGAAGCGGCCCCAACATTCGGGACACACGGCTACACCTTC
>TRBJ1-2|TRBD1|TRBV5-1|-
CASSPMTGQGGGYTF
TGCGCCAGCAGCCCCATGACAGGACAGGGGGGCGGCTACACCTTC
>TRBJ2-7|-|TRBV4-2|-
CASSQVLALSEQYF
TGTGCCAGCAGCCAAGTGCTAGCGCTAAGCGAGCAGTACTTC
>TRBJ2-7|-|TRBV7-8|-
CASSTRDSLYSYEQYF
TGTGCCAGCAGCACCCGGGACTCGCTATACTCCTACGAGCAGTACTTC
>TRBJ1-4|-|TRBV4-1|-
CASSQESGGTNEKLFF
TGCGCCAGCAGCCAAGAGAGCGGGGGAACTAATGAAAAACTGTTTTTT
>TRBJ1-4|-|TRBV18|-
CASSRDNAEKLFF
TGTGCCAGCTCACGGGACAACGCGGAAAAACTGTTTTTT
>TRBJ1-1|-|TRBV21-1|-
CASPTEHRYPTNEAFF
TGTGCCAGCCCCACCGAACACAGGTACCCCACCAACGAAGCTTTCTTT
>TRBJ1-2|-|TRBV6-1|-
CASSLDRFYGYTF
TGTGCCAGCAGTTTGGACAGATTTTATGGCTACACCTTC
>TRBJ1-5|TRBD1|TRBV19|-
CASSILDRVNQPQHF
TGTGCCAGTAGTATCCTGGACAGGGTCAATCAGCCCCAGCATTTT
>TRBJ1-5|-|TRBV30|-
CAWSVAGSHQPQHF
TGTGCCTGGAGTGTAGCTGGGAGCCATCAGCCCCAGCATTTT